This TCR beta chain came from a study of shared clonotypes between healthy human individuals. Across the study: Per donor, three plates held CD4 naive cells, three held CD4 memory, two held CD8 naive and one held CD8 memory.

About this clone itself: Its target is unknown.

Study-level results: The generation probabilities recorded for non-shared clonotypes fell below those of clonotypes shared by all four donors.

Here immunoSEQ multiplex PCR was the method, and the copy in TCRdb shows in-frame clones only, minus some. There are 85,000 to 100,000 clones in the sample; 65% to 70% occur only once, and roughly 40% lies in the top ten. V was clipped by 1 base and J by 7 bases, with 14 bases between them. In germline, CDR1 is PRHDT, CDR2 FYEKMQ (reference sequence). This CDR3 has 15 amino acids. The sequenced sample was memory CD8+ T cells sorted from blood. Stated subset: CD45RO+ cells pooled with CCR7-negative TemRA cells. The chain joins TRBV13 to TRBJ2-1; D is possibly TRBD1 (6 bases). This receptor was identified in a man between 25 and 39 years old in good health. In DNA form, the CDR3 reads TGTGCCAGCAGCTTAGAGGGGGAGTCTTGGAATGAGCAGTTCTTC. The encoded protein is CASSLEGESWNEQFF.